This paragraph covers one T cell receptor (beta chain) sequence. The study gave focal radiation plus ipilimumab CTLA-4 blockade to patients with chemo-refractory metastatic non-small-cell lung cancer. The data are from a study of radiotherapy plus CTLA-4 blockade in lung cancer. CDR3 size: 14 residues. CDR1 and CDR2 (germline): KGHSH, LQKENI. With V trimmed by 8 bases and J by 3 bases, 10 bases remained unmatched. Only in-frame clones appear in the TCRdb table, and some are missing; sequencing was by immunoSEQ multiplex PCR. The sample shows roughly 66,000 clones, approximately 82% of them seen only once.

This TCR was sampled from a human donor with non-small cell lung cancer who had a partial response to radiotherapy plus ipilimumab. V gene TRBV18 combines with J gene TRBJ2-7; TRBD2 matches 7 bases. Sequenced material: peripheral blood, taken from a patient treated with radiotherapy plus ipilimumab. DNA of the CDR3: TGTGCCAGCACCGGTGCGGGAGTAGGCTACGAGCAGTACTTC. Translation gives CASTGAGVGYEQYF. The whole variable domain, remainder taken from reference TRBV18 and TRBJ2-7, is NAGVMQNPRHLVRRRGQEARLRCSPMKGHSHVYWYRQLPEEGLKFMVYLQKENIIDESGMPKERFSAEFPKEGPSILRIQQVVRGDSAAYFCASTGAGVGYEQYFGPGTRLTVT.